This is a list of T cell receptor beta chains from one sample in a study of blood T cell repertoires in COVID-19. The assay was immunoSEQ multiplex PCR, and TCRdb's table has in-frame clones only and misses some. Among roughly 250,000 clones listed, approximately 80% were seen once. Sequenced material: peripheral blood. The receptors here all came from a woman aged 80 or over with acute or convalescent COVID-19. The CDR3 runs from the conserved cysteine through the conserved F or W. Fields, in order: clone size, J gene, D gene, V gene, CDR3 DNA, CDR3 protein. A D gene is named only where the DNA matches it firmly. The size of a clone is reported for some rows only, either as once, few or many, or as a class for expanded clones.

size: .; J: TRBJ1-1; D: .; V: TRBV13; DNA: TGTGCCAGCAGCCCTGGGGCGGGACCCACTGAAGCTTTCTTT; CDR3: CASSPGAGPTEAFF
size: .; J: TRBJ1-6; D: .; V: TRBV25-1; DNA: TGTGCCAGCATTGAGACAGGAGAAGGTTCACCCCTCCACTTT; CDR3: CASIETGEGSPLHF
size: once; J: TRBJ1-2; D: .; V: TRBV6-2/TRBV6-3; DNA: TGTGCCAGCAGCCCCGGCGGGGGTGGCTACACCTTC; CDR3: CASSPGGGGYTF
size: few; J: TRBJ1-2; D: .; V: TRBV20-1; DNA: TGCAGTGCTAGTATTGGGGGGACGGACTATGGCTACACCTTC; CDR3: CSASIGGTDYGYTF
size: .; J: TRBJ1-5; D: TRBD1; V: TRBV5-1; DNA: TGCGCCAGCAGCTTGGCCGGACAGGGTGAGCAGCCCCAGCATTTT; CDR3: CASSLAGQGEQPQHF
size: .; J: TRBJ2-7; D: .; V: TRBV27; DNA: TGTGCCAGCAGTCCTGGGGCATACCGAACCTACGAGCAGTACTTC; CDR3: CASSPGAYRTYEQYF
size: .; J: TRBJ1-6; D: .; V: TRBV19; DNA: TGTGCCAGTAGTCCTCGGGACTTTTCGAGCTCCTATAATTCACCCCTCCACTTT; CDR3: CASSPRDFSSSYNSPLHF
size: .; J: TRBJ2-7; D: .; V: TRBV9; DNA: TGTGCCAGCAGCGTCGAGGGAACCACCTACGAGCAGTACTTC; CDR3: CASSVEGTTYEQYF
size: .; J: TRBJ1-1; D: .; V: TRBV11-2; DNA: TGTGCCAGCAGCCCTAGACCGGCGAACACTGAAGCTTTCTTT; CDR3: CASSPRPANTEAFF
size: .; J: TRBJ1-1; D: .; V: TRBV12-3/TRBV12-4; DNA: TGTGCCAGCGGACAAAATGATTTGGGCGAAGCTTTCTTT; CDR3: CASGQNDLGEAFF
size: .; J: TRBJ1-2; D: .; V: TRBV5-6; DNA: TGTGCCAGCAGCTTCCCCCACGGGAACTATGGCTACACCTTC; CDR3: CASSFPHGNYGYTF
size: few; J: TRBJ1-6; D: TRBD1; V: TRBV27; DNA: TGTGCCAGCCGGGACAGCAAATATTATAATTCACCCCTCCACTTT; CDR3: CASRDSKYYNSPLHF
size: .; J: TRBJ1-1; D: .; V: TRBV11-3; DNA: TGTGCCAGCAGCTTGGACAGAAACACTGAAGCTTTCTTT; CDR3: CASSLDRNTEAFF
size: few; J: TRBJ2-3; D: .; V: TRBV7-3; DNA: TGTGCCAGCAGCCCTGGGGGGGCTGCAGATACGCAGTATTTT; CDR3: CASSPGGAADTQYF
size: .; J: TRBJ1-6; D: TRBD1; V: TRBV7-3; DNA: TGTGCCAGCAGCTTAAACCCCAGGGGGAATTCACCCCTCCACTTT; CDR3: CASSLNPRGNSPLHF
size: .; J: TRBJ1-3; D: .; V: TRBV7-2; DNA: TGTGCCAGCAGCTTAAGAGGCGTTACCGTAAGCTCTGGAAACACCATATATTTT; CDR3: CASSLRGVTVSSGNTIYF
size: .; J: TRBJ1-5; D: TRBD1; V: TRBV10-3; DNA: TGTGCCATCAGTGCAGACAGGGGCGGCAATCAGCCCCAGCATTTT; CDR3: CAISADRGGNQPQHF
size: .; J: TRBJ2-2; D: .; V: TRBV28; DNA: TGTGCCAGCAGTTTTACGGGCAGGGGAGGGTCCGGGGAGCTGTTTTTT; CDR3: CASSFTGRGGSGELFF
size: .; J: TRBJ1-3; D: .; V: TRBV28; DNA: TGTGCCACCAGGGACTCCTCCTCTGGAAACACCATATATTTT; CDR3: CATRDSSSGNTIYF
size: .; J: TRBJ1-3; D: .; V: TRBV5-1; DNA: TGCGCCAGCGCTCTCCAGGGAATTGGGGACACCATATATTTT; CDR3: CASALQGIGDTIYF
size: .; J: TRBJ1-1; D: .; V: TRBV18; DNA: TGTGCCAGCTCACCACTCGAACAGGGCTTGAACACTGAAGCTTTCTTT; CDR3: CASSPLEQGLNTEAFF
size: .; J: TRBJ2-1; D: TRBD2; V: TRBV18; DNA: TGTGCCAGCTCACCACCGTGGGCTAGCGGGGGAGTCAATGAGCAGTTCTTC; CDR3: CASSPPWASGGVNEQFF
size: once; J: TRBJ1-3; D: TRBD1; V: TRBV30; DNA: TGTGCCTGGAGGGAGGACAGGGTTCCTGGAAACACCATATATTTT; CDR3: CAWREDRVPGNTIYF
size: once; J: TRBJ1-4; D: TRBD1; V: TRBV30; DNA: TGTGCCTGGAGCGGACAGGTTATCAATGAAAAACTGTTTTTT; CDR3: CAWSGQVINEKLFF
size: .; J: TRBJ2-5; D: .; V: TRBV6-5; DNA: TGTGCCAGTCGGGATCTCCAAGAGACCCAGTACTTC; CDR3: CASRDLQETQYF
size: .; J: TRBJ1-1; D: .; V: TRBV6-5; DNA: TGTGCCAGCAGTTACGGAAGGGGCACTGAAGCTTTCTTT; CDR3: CASSYGRGTEAFF
size: .; J: TRBJ2-7; D: .; V: TRBV5-5; DNA: TGTGCCAGCAGCTTGGCCTCTCGCGAGCACGAGCAGTACTTC; CDR3: CASSLASREHEQYF
size: .; J: TRBJ2-1; D: TRBD2; V: TRBV5-1; DNA: TGCGCCAGCAGCTTCGGGCTAGCGGGGGGGCTGAATGAGCAGTTCTTC; CDR3: CASSFGLAGGLNEQFF
size: .; J: TRBJ2-5; D: TRBD2; V: TRBV3-1/TRBV3-2; DNA: TGTGCCAGCAGCCGTTATGGGCGGGGGGGCCGGTACCAAGAGACCCAGTACTTC; CDR3: CASSRYGRGGRYQETQYF
size: .; J: TRBJ1-2; D: TRBD1; V: TRBV28; DNA: TGTGCCAGCAGTTCCCAGGGACAGCTCTATGGCTACACCTTC; CDR3: CASSSQGQLYGYTF
size: .; J: TRBJ2-7; D: .; V: TRBV5-1; DNA: TGCGCCAGCAGCTTGGGGGGGGATCCCTACGAGCAGTACTTC; CDR3: CASSLGGDPYEQYF
size: .; J: TRBJ1-2; D: .; V: TRBV6-5; DNA: TGTGCCAGCAGAGCATCGAGTGTGCAACGCTATGGCTACACCTTC; CDR3: CASRASSVQRYGYTF
size: few; J: TRBJ1-2; D: .; V: TRBV5-1; DNA: TGCGCCAGCACCCCCTCAGGGCAGTCCTATGGCTACACCTTC; CDR3: CASTPSGQSYGYTF
size: .; J: TRBJ1-3; D: .; V: TRBV6-5; DNA: TGTGCCAGCAGTTTTATCTCTGGAAACACCATATATTTT; CDR3: CASSFISGNTIYF
size: .; J: TRBJ1-4; D: .; V: TRBV4-1; DNA: TGCGCCAGCGGATTAGGACAGCTTAATGAAAAACTGTTTTTT; CDR3: CASGLGQLNEKLFF
size: .; J: TRBJ2-1; D: TRBD1; V: TRBV19; DNA: TGTGCCAGTACGAGTCGAGGACAGGTATACAATGAGCAGTTCTTC; CDR3: CASTSRGQVYNEQFF
size: .; J: TRBJ2-3; D: .; V: TRBV5-6; DNA: TGTGCCAGCAGCTTGGAGACAGTAGGCACAGATACGCAGTATTTT; CDR3: CASSLETVGTDTQYF